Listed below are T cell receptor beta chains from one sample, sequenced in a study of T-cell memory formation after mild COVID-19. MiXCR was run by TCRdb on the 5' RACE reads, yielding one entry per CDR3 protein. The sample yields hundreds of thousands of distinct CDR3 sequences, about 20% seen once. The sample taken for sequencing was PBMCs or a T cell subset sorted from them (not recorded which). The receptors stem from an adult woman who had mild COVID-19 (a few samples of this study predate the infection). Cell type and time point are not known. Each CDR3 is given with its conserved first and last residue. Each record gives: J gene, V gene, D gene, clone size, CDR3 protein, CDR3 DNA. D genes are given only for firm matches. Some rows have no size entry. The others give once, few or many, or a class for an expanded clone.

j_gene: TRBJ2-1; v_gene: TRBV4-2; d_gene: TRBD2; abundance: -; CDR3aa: CASSQELAGGPLSYNEQFF; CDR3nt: TGTGCCAGCAGCCAAGAACTCGCGGGGGGGCCCCTCTCCTACAATGAGCAGTTCTTC
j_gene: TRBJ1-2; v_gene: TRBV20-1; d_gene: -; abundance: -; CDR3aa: CSAYPGGLYTNYGYTF; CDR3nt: TGCAGTGCGTACCCCGGGGGACTATATACTAACTATGGCTACACCTTC
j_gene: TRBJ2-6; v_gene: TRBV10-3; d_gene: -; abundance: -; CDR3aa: CAISDITGNVSSGANVLTF; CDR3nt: TGTGCCATCAGTGACATAACAGGGAATGTGAGCTCTGGGGCCAACGTCCTGACTTTC
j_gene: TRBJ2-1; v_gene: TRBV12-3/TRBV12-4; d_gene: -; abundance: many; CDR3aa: CASSSGSGEQFF; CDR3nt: TGTGCCAGCAGTAGCGGAAGCGGTGAGCAGTTCTTC
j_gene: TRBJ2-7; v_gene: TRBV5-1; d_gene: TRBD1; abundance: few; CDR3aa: CASSYDPGQNYEQYF; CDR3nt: TGCGCCAGCAGTTATGACCCGGGACAGAACTACGAGCAGTACTTC
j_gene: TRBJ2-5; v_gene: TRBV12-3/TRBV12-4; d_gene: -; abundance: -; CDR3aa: CASSSGQPNGAETQYF; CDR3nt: TGTGCCAGCAGTTCTGGACAGCCAAATGGGGCAGAGACCCAGTACTTC
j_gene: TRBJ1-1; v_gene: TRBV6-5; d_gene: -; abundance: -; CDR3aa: CASSYYRGIEAFF; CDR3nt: TGTGCCAGCAGTTACTATCGGGGGATCGAAGCTTTCTTT
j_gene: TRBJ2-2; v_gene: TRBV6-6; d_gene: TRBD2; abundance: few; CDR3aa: CASSKGRAEGGELFF; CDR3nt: TGTGCCAGCAGTAAAGGGAGGGCCGAGGGCGGGGAGCTGTTTTTT
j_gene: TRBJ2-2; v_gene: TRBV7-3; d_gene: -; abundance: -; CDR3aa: CASSLYRRANTGELFF; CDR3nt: TGTGCCAGCAGCTTGTATCGCAGGGCGAACACCGGGGAGCTGTTTTTT
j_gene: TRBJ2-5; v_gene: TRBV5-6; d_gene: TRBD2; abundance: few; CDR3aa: CASSLFSGISETQYF; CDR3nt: TGTGCCAGCAGCTTATTTAGCGGGATATCAGAGACCCAGTACTTC
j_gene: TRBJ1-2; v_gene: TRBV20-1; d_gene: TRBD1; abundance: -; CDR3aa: CSAKDRVTSRNYGYTF; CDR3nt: TGCAGTGCCAAGGACAGGGTAACCTCCCGAAACTATGGCTACACCTTC
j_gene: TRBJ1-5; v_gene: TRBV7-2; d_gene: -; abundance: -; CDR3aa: CASSPEGLSNQPQHF; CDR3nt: TGTGCCAGCAGCCCCGAGGGGCTCTCTAATCAGCCCCAGCATTTT
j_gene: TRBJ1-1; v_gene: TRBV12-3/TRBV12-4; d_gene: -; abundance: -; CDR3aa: CASTTVGTEAFF; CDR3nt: TGTGCCAGCACCACGGTGGGAACCGAAGCTTTCTTT
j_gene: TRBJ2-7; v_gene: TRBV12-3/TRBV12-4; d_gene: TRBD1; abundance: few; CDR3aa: CASSYWDSHYEQYF; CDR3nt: TGTGCCAGCAGTTACTGGGACAGCCACTACGAGCAGTACTTC
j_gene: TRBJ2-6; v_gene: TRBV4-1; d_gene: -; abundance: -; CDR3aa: CASGRDFSGANVLTF; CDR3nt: TGCGCCAGCGGCAGGGACTTCTCTGGGGCCAACGTCCTGACTTTC
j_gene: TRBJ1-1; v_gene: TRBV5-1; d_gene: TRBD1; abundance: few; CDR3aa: CASSWGQGATEAFF; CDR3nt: TGCGCCAGCAGCTGGGGACAGGGCGCCACTGAAGCTTTCTTT
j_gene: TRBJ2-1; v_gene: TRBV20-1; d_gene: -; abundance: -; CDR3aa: CSARALVEQFF; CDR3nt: TGCAGTGCTAGAGCACTCGTTGAGCAGTTCTTC
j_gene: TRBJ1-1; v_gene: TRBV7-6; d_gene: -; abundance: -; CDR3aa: CASSIGSGGNTEAFF; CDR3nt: TGTGCCAGCAGCATCGGCTCGGGGGGGAACACTGAAGCTTTCTTT
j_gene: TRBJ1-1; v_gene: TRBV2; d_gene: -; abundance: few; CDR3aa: CASRPEDTEAFF; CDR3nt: TGTGCCAGCCGCCCAGAGGACACTGAAGCTTTCTTT
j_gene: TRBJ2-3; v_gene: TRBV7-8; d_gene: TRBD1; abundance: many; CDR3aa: CASSFRARDRYTDTQYF; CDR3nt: TGTGCCAGCAGCTTTCGAGCACGGGACAGATACACAGATACGCAGTATTTT
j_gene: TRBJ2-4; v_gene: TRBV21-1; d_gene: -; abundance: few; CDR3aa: CASSKDAREYF; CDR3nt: TGTGCCAGCAGCAAAGATGCAAGGGAGTACTTC
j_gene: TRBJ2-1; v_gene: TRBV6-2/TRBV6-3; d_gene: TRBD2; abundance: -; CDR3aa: CASSGGDLSSYNEQFF; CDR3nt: TGTGCCAGCAGTGGGGGGGACTTAAGCTCCTACAATGAGCAGTTCTTC
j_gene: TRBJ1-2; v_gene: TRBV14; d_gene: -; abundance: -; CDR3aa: CASSQDDGPWGYTF; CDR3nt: TGTGCCAGCAGCCAAGATGATGGACCTTGGGGCTACACCTTC
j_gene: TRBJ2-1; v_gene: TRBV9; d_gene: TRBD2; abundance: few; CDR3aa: CASSGRAGGAYNEQFF; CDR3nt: TGTGCCAGCAGCGGTCGGGCGGGAGGGGCCTACAATGAGCAGTTCTTC
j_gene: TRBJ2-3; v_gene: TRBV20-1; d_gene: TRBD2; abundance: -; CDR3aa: CSASPASGVPSTDTQYF; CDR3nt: TGCAGTGCTAGTCCAGCTAGCGGGGTCCCCAGCACAGATACGCAGTATTTT
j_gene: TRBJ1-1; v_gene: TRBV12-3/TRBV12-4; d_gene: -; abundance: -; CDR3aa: CASSSRQGQAFF; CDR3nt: TGTGCCAGCAGTTCGAGGCAAGGGCAAGCTTTCTTT
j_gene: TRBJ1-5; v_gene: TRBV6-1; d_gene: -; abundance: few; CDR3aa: CASSEHYSNQPQHF; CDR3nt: TGTGCCAGCAGTGAGCACTATAGCAATCAGCCCCAGCATTTT
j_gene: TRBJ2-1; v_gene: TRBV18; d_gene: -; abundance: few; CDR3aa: CASSRPGSPGEQFF; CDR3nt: TGTGCCAGCTCACGGCCGGGATCTCCGGGGGAGCAGTTCTTC
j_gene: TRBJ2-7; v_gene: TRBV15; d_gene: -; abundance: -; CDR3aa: CATSRDRLGGQGFSYEQYF; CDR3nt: TGTGCCACCAGCAGAGATCGGCTAGGTGGCCAGGGGTTCTCCTACGAGCAGTACTTC
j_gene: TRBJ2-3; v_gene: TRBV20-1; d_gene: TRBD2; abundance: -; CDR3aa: CSARGLLTSGRRTDTQYF; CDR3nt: TGCAGTGCTAGGGGCCTCCTCACTAGCGGGAGAAGAACAGATACGCAGTATTTT
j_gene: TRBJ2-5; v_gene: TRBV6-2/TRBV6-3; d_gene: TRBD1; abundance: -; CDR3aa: CASKMSRGWETQYF; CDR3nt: TGTGCCAGCAAAATGAGCAGGGGGTGGGAGACCCAGTACTTC
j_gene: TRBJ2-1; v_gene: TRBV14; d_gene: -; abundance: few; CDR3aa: CASSQEVLNEQFF; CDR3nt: TGTGCCAGCAGCCAAGAGGTATTGAATGAGCAGTTCTTC
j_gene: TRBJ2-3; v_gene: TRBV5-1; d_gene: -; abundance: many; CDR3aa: CASSLLSADTQYF; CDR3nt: TGCGCCAGCAGCTTATTATCGGCAGATACGCAGTATTTT
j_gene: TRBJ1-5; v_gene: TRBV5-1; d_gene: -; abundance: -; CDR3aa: CASSLDTYSNQPQHF; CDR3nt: TGCGCCAGCAGCCTGGACACCTATAGCAATCAGCCCCAGCATTTT
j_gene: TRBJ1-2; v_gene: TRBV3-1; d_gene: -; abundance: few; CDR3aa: CASSLRQSGYTF; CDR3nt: TGTGCCAGCAGCCTGCGCCAGAGTGGCTACACCTTC
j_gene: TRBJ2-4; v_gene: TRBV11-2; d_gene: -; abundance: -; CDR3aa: CASSLLKQGRTPRNIQYF; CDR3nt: TGTGCCAGCAGCTTACTGAAACAGGGACGCACGCCGCGGAACATTCAGTACTTC
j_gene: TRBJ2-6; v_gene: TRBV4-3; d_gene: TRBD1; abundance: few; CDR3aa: CASSQGSGGSGANVLTF; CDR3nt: TGCGCCAGCAGCCAAGGGTCAGGGGGCTCTGGGGCCAACGTCCTGACTTTC
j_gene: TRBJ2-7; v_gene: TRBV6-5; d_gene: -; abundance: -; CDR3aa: CASSDSPYEQYF; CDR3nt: TGTGCCAGCAGTGACTCCCCCTACGAGCAGTACTTC
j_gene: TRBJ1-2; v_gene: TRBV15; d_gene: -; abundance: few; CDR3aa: CATSQRGRQPYGYTF; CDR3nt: TGTGCCACCAGCCAGAGAGGTCGGCAGCCCTATGGCTACACCTTC
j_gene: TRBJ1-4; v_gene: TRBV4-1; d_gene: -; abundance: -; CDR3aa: CASSQERAGGQEGEKLFF; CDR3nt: TGCGCCAGCAGCCAAGAAAGGGCCGGGGGGCAGGAGGGTGAAAAACTGTTTTTT
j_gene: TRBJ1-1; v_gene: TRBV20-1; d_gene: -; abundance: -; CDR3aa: CSARDIRRNTEAFF; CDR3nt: TGCAGTGCTAGAGATATACGGAGGAACACTGAAGCTTTCTTT
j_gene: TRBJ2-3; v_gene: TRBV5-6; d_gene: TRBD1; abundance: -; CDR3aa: CASSPTGQGDDTQYF; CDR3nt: TGTGCCAGCAGCCCGACCGGACAGGGAGACGATACGCAGTATTTT
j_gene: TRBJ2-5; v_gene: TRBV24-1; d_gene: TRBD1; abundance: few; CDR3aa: CATSDLPGTGGQETQYF; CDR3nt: TGTGCCACCAGTGATTTGCCAGGGACAGGGGGCCAAGAGACCCAGTACTTC
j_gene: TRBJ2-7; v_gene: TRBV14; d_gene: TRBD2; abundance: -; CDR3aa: CASSQDPGGHIYEQYF; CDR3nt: TGTGCCAGCAGCCAAGATCCGGGAGGGCACATCTACGAGCAGTACTTC
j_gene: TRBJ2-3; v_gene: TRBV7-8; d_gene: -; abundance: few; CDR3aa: CASSRDLRTDTQYF; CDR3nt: TGTGCCAGCAGCCGGGACCTTCGCACAGATACGCAGTATTTT
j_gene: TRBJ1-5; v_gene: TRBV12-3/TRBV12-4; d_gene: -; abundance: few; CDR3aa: CASSLGQALGPQHF; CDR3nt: TGTGCCAGCAGTTTAGGTCAGGCCCTGGGGCCCCAGCATTTT
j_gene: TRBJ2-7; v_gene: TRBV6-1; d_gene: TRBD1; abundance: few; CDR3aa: CASSVDRTGGAYEQYF; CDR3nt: TGTGCCAGCAGTGTCGACCGGACAGGGGGTGCCTACGAGCAGTACTTC
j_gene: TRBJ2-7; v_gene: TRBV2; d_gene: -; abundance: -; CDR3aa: CASVGGISDYEQYF; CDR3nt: TGTGCCAGCGTCGGGGGAATATCCGACTACGAGCAGTACTTC
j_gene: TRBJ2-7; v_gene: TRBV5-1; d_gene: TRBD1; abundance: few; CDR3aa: CASSLAEGQGPYEQYF; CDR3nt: TGCGCCAGCAGCTTGGCGGAGGGACAGGGCCCCTACGAGCAGTACTTC
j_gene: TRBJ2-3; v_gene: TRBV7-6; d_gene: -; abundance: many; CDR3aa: CASSFQPGGTDTQYF; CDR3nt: TGTGCCAGCAGCTTCCAGCCGGGTGGCACAGATACGCAGTATTTT
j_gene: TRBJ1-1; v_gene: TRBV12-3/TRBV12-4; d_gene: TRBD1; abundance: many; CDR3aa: CASSFRQGAGAFF; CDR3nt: TGTGCCAGCAGTTTTCGGCAGGGGGCGGGAGCTTTCTTT
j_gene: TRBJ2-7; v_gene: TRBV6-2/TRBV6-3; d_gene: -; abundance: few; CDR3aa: CASKLWAGSHEQYF; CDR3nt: TGTGCCAGCAAGCTCTGGGCAGGGAGTCACGAGCAGTACTTC
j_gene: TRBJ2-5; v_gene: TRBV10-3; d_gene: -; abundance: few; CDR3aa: CAISESGGIQETQYF; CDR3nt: TGTGCCATCAGTGAGTCAGGGGGAATCCAAGAGACCCAGTACTTC
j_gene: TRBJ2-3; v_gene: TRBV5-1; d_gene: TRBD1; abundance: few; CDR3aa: CASSSGQGRTDTQYF; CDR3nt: TGCGCCAGCAGCTCGGGACAGGGGCGCACAGATACGCAGTATTTT
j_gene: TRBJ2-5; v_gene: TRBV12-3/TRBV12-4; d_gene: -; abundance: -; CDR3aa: CASTIGPVGAETQYF; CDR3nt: TGTGCCAGCACCATCGGTCCCGTGGGGGCGGAGACCCAGTACTTC